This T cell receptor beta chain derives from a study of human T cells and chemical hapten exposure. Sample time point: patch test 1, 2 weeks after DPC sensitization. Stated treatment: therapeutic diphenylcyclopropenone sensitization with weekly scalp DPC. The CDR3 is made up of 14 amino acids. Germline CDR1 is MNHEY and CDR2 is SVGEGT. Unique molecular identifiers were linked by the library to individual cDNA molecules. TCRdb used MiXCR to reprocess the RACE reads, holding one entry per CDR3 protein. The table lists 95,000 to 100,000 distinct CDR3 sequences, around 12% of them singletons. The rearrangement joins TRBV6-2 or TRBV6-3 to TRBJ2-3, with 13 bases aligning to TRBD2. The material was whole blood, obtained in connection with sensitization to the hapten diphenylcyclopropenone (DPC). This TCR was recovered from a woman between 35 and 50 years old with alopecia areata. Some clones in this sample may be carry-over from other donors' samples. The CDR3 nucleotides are TGTCGGACTAGCGGGAGTTGGGTGACAGATACGCAGTATTTT. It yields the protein CRTSGSWVTDTQYF.